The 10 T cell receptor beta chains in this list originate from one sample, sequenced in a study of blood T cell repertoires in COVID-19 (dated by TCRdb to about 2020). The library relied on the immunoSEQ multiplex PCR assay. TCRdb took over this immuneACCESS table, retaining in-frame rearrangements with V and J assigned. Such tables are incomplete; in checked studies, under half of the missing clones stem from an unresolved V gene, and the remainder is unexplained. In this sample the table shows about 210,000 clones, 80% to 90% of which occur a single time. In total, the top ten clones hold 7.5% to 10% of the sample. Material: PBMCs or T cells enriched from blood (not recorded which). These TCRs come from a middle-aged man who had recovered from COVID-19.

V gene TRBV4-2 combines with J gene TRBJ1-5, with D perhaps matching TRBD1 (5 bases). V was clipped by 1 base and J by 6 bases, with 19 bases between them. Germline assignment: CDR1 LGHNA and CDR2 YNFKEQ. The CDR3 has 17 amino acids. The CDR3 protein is CASSQGLGAGGSQPQHF. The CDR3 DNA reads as TGTGCCAGCAGCCAAGGCTTAGGGGCTGGAGGGAGTCAGCCCCAGCATTTT.

The CDR3 sequence: CATRQGGLAGGPTWDEQFF. The CDR3 DNA reads as TGTGCCACCCGCCAAGGGGGACTAGCGGGGGGGCCTACTTGGGATGAGCAGTTCTTC. The rearrangement uses TRBV7-9 and TRBJ2-1; 16 bases map to TRBD2. The V and J ends lost 10 bases and 8 bases, in that order; junction bases with no gene match: 20. Germline V CDR1 and CDR2: SEHNR, FQNEAQ (reference sequence). There are 19 residues in the CDR3.

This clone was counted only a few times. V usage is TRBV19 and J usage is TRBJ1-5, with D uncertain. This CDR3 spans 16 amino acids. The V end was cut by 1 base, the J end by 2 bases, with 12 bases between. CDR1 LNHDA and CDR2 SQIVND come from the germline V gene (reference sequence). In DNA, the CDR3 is TGTGCCAGTAGTATAGGCCAGAGGGTAGGCAATCAGCCCCAGCATTTT. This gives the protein CASSIGQRVGNQPQHF.

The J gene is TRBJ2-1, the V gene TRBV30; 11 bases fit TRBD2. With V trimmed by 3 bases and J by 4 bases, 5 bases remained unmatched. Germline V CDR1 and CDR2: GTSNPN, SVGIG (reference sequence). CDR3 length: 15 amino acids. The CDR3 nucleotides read TGTGCCTGGAGATCGGGACTAGCGGATTACAATGAGCAGTTCTTC. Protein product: CAWRSGLADYNEQFF.

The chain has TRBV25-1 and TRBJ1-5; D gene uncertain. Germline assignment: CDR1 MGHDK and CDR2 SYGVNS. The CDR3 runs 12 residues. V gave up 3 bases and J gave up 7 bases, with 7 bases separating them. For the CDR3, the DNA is TGTGCCAGCAGTGACGGTAGACAGCCCCAGCATTTT. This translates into CASSDGRQPQHF.

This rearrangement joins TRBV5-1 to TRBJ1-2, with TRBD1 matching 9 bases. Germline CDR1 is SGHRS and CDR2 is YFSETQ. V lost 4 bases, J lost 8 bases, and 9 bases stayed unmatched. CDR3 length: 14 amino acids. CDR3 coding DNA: TGCGCCAGCAGCCCACCACAGGGGGCGAGGGGCTACACCTTC. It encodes CASSPPQGARGYTF. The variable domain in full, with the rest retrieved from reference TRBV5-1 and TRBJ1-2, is KAGVTQTPRYLIKTRGQQVTLSCSPISGHRSVSWYQQTPGQGLQFLFEYFSETQRNKGNFPGRFSGRQFSNSRSEMNVSTLELGDSALYLCASSPPQGARGYTFGSGTRLTVV.

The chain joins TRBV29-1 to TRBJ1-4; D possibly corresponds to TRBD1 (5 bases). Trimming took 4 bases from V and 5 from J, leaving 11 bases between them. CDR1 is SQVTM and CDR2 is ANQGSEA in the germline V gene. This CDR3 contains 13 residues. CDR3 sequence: CSVAPGSNEKLFF. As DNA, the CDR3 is TGCAGCGTTGCCCCAGGGTCCAATGAAAAACTGTTTTTT.

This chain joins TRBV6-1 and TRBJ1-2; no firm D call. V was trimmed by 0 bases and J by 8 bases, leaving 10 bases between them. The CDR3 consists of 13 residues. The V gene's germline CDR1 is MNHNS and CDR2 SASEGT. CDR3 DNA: TGTGCCAGCAGTGAAGCCCCCGTATCCGGCTACACCTTC. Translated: CASSEAPVSGYTF.

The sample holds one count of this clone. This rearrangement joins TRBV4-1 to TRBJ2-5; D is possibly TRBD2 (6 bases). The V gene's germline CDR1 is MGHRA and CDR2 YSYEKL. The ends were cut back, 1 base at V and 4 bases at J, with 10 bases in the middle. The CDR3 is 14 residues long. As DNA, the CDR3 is TGCGCCAGCAGCCAAGGGGGGGTGGGAGAGACCCAGTACTTC. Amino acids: CASSQGGVGETQYF.

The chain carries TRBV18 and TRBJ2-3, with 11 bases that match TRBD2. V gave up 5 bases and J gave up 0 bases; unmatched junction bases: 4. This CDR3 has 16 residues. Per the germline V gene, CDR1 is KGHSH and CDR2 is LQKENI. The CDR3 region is CASSSGLAASTDTQYF. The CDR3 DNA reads TGTGCCAGCTCATCGGGACTAGCGGCTAGCACAGATACGCAGTATTTT.